What follows is one T cell receptor (beta chain) and its context. Its antigen is currently not known. No clone much larger than this one lies a single base away; base qualities are absent. This entry belongs to a study of T cells after yellow fever vaccination (dated by TCRdb to about 2019). Study-wide context: The SMART-Seq v4 Ultra Low Input RNA kit was used to prepare libraries from fractions with low cell numbers. Bulk PBMC replicates and cell subsets were isolated from blood drawn at multiple timepoints before and after both primary and secondary immunization. Two healthy male donors, one aged 18 to 29 and one aged 30 to 40 years, made up the cohort. To follow T-cell clones before and after primary and booster YFV17D yellow fever vaccination, bulk TCR alpha and beta repertoires were sequenced over time. The study at large found these results: Only two donors were included in the study, so the extent to which the findings can be generalized is limited. Because abundant contaminating clonotypes from the bulk population could be contained in FACS-sorted repertoires, computational filtering was required. The secondary T-cell response was weaker than the primary response but faster, peaking on day 5 instead of day 15. A small fraction of clonotypes showed up in both the CD4 and CD8 compartments, probably as a result of convergent recombination. After the booster, most clones that had expanded after primary vaccination were detected again (approximately 95% of CD4 and over 75% of CD8), suggesting broad maintenance of memory.

The intended sense of this specimen's treatment or condition label: live attenuated yellow fever vaccine strain. At each blood-draw timepoint, two biological replicates of bulk PBMCs were obtained. PBMCs were isolated from peripheral blood using a standard Ficoll-Paque protocol. RNA was extracted with TriZol from bulk PBMCs, CD4 and CD8 fractions, and dextramer-positive and dextramer-negative fractions. Trimming takes 6 bases from V and 0 bases from J, and the germline ends sit 15 bases apart. The CDR3 runs 15 amino acids, cysteine and phenylalanine included. The sequence is cut down to CDR3 DNA, 45 bases in frame from base 1. Based on the germline V gene (reference sequence), the CDR1 and CDR2 sequences are MNHEY and SMNVEV. TCR cDNA was synthesized by 5'RACE template switching, through which a universal primer site and unique molecular identifiers were introduced. Priming for cDNA synthesis came from both the TCR alpha and TCR beta constant segments. Library amplification involved two PCR steps, and the second step added sample barcodes and sequencing adapters. Sequencing of libraries was performed on Illumina HiSeq 2500 (2x100 bp) or NovaSeq (2x150 bp). The study's processing was this. MIGEC was used to demultiplex reads and collapse the reads into UMI consensus sequences, and MiXCR was used for V(D)J alignment. Vaccine-responding clonotypes were identified with edgeR using replicate PBMC samples, with FDR below 0.01 and a log2 fold change above 5 up to day 15 being required. CD4 or CD8 identity was assigned to each bulk clonotype according to whether the clonotype was present at higher abundance in the sequenced CD4 repertoire or the sequenced CD8 repertoire. TCRdb trimmed public reads at Q25 via fastp, called clones via MiXCR and kept in-frame beta chains. CDR3 protein duplicates are merged, each entry listing the most common genes and DNA. TCRdb's processing, not the authors', yielded these V and J calls. For this sample there are hundreds of thousands of distinct CDR3 sequences; roughly 13% appear just once. The ten largest account for about 14% of the sample.

The clonotype was recovered from a man aged 25-45 years who received the YFV17D yellow fever vaccine. The rearrangement combines TRBV27 with TRBJ2-7, with the D gene uncertain. Source: PBMCs, taken on the day of the yellow fever booster vaccination. The DNA sequence follows: TGTGCCAGCAGCTCCGACGGTCGGAGCTCCTACGAGCAGTACTTC. Translated, it reads CASSSDGRSSYEQYF.